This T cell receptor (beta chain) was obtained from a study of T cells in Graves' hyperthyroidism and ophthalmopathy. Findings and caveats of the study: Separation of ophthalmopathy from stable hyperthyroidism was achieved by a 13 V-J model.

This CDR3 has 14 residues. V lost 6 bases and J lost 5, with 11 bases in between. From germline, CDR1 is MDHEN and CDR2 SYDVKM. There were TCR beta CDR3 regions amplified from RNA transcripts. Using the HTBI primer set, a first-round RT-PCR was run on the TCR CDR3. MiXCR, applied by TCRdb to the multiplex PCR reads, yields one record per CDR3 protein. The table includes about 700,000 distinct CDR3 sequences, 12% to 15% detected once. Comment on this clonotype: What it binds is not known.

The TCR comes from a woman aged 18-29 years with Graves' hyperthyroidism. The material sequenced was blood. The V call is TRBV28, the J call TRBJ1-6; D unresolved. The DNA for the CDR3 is TGTGCCAGCAGCCGGGTGGGGAATAATTCACCCCTCCACTTT. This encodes CASSRVGNNSPLHF.